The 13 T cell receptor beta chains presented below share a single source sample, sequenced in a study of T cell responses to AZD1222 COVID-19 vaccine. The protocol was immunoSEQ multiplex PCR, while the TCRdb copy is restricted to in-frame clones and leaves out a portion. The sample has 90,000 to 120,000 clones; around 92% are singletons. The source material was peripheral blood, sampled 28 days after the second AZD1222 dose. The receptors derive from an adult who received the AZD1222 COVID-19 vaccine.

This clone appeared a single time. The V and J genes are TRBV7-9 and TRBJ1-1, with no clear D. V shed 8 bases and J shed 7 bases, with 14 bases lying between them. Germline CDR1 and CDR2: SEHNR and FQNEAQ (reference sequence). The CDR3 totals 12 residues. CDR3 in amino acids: CASSHAGNEAFF. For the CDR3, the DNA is TGTGCCAGCTCGCACGCGGGGAATGAAGCTTTCTTT. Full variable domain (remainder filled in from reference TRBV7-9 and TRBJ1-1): DTGVSQNPRHKITKRGQNVTFRCDPISEHNRLYWYRQTLGQGPEFLTYFQNEAQLEKSRLLSDRFSAERPKGSFSTLEIQRTEQGDSAMYLCASSHAGNEAFFGQGTRLTVV.

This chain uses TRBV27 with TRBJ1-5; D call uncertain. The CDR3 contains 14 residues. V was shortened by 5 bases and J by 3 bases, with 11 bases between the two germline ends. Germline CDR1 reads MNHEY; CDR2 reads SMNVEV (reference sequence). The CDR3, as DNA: TGTGCCAGCAGTCACCGCGTTTACAATCAGCCCCAGCATTTT. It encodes CASSHRVYNQPQHF.

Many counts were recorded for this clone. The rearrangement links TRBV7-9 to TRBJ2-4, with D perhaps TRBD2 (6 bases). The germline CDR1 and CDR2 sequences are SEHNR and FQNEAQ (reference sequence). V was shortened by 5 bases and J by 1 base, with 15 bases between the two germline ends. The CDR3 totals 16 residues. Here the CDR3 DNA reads TGTGCCAGCAGCCCCGCCGGAGGGGATGCCAAAAACATTCAGTACTTC. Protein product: CASSPAGGDAKNIQYF.

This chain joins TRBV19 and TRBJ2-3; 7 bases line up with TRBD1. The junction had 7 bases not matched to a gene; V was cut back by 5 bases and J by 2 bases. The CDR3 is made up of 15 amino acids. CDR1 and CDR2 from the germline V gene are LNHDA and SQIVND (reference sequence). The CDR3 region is CASSRRDSLTDTQYF. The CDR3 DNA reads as TGTGCCAGTAGTCGACGGGACAGCCTCACAGATACGCAGTATTTT. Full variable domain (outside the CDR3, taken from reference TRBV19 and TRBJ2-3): DGGITQSPKYLFRKEGQNVTLSCEQNLNHDAMYWYRQDPGQGLRLIYYSQIVNDFQKGDIAEGYSVSREKKESFPLTVTSAQKNPTAFYLCASSRRDSLTDTQYFGPGTRLTVL.

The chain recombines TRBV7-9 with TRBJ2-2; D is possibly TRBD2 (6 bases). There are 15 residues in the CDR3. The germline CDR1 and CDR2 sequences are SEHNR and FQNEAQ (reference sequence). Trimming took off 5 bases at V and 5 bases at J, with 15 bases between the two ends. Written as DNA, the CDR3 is TGTGCCAGCAGCGACCCGAGCGGGTGGACCGGGGAGCTGTTTTTT. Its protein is CASSDPSGWTGELFF.

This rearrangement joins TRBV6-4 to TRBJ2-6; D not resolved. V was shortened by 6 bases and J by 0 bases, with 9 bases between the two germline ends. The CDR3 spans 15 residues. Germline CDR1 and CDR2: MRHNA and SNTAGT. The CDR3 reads CASSVDGSGANVLTF. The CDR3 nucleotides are TGTGCCAGCAGCGTAGATGGCTCTGGGGCCAACGTCCTGACTTTC.

CDR3 sequence: CASSPGWGEYEQYF. The CDR3 nucleotides are TGTGCCAGCAGCCCCGGCTGGGGGGAGTACGAGCAGTACTTC. This chain connects TRBV7-8 to TRBJ2-7, with D possibly being TRBD2 (6 bases). Germline V gene lookup returns CDR1 SGHVS and CDR2 FQNEAQ. With 5 bases removed from V and 4 bases from J, the gap between germline ends came to 15 bases. The CDR3 is 14 residues long.

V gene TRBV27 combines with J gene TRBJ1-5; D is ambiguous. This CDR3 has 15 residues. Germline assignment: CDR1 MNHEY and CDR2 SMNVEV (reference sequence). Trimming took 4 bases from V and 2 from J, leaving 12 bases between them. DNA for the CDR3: TGTGCCAGCAGTTCCACTAATTGGGGCAATCAGCCCCAGCATTTT. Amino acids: CASSSTNWGNQPQHF.

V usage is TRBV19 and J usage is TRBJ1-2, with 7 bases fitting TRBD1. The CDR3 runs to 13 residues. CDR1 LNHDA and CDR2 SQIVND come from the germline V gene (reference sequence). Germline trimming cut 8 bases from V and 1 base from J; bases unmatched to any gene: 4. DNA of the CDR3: TGTGCCAGTGCGACAGGGAGTAACTATGGCTACACCTTC. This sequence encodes CASATGSNYGYTF.

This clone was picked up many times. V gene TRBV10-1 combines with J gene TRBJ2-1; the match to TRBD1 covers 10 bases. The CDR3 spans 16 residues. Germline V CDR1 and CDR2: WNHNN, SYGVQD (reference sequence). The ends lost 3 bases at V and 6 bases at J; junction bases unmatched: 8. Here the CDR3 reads CASSDEPGQGGNEQFF. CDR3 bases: TGCGCCAGCAGTGACGAGCCTGGACAGGGGGGCAATGAGCAGTTCTTC.

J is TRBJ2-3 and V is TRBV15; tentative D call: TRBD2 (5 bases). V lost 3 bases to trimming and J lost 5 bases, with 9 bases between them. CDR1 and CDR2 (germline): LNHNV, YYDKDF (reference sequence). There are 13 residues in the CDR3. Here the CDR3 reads CATSRDFRDTQYF. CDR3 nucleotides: TGTGCCACCAGCAGGGACTTCAGAGATACGCAGTATTTT. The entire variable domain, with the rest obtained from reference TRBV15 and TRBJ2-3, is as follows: DAMVIQNPRYQVTQFGKPVTLSCSQTLNHNVMYWYQQKSSQAPKLLFHYYDKDFNNEADTPDNFQSRRPNTSFCFLDIRSPGLGDTAMYLCATSRDFRDTQYFGPGTRLTVL.

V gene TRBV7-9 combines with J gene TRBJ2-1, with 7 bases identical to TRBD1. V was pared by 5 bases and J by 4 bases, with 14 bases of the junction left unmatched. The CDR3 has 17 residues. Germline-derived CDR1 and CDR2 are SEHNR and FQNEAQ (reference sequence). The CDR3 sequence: CASSPLKGAGPYNEQFF. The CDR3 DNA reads TGTGCCAGCAGCCCTCTTAAGGGGGCCGGGCCGTACAATGAGCAGTTCTTC. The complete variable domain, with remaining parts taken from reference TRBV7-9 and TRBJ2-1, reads DTGVSQNPRHKITKRGQNVTFRCDPISEHNRLYWYRQTLGQGPEFLTYFQNEAQLEKSRLLSDRFSAERPKGSFSTLEIQRTEQGDSAMYLCASSPLKGAGPYNEQFFGPGTRLTVL.

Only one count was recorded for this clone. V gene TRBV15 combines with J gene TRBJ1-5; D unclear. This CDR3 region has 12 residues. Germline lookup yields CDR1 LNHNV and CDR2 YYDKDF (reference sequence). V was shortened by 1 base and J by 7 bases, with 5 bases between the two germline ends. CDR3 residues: CATSRGPQPQHF. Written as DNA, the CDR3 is TGTGCCACCAGCAGAGGACCCCAGCCCCAGCATTTT.